This paragraph covers one T cell receptor beta chain sequence. The data originate from a study of blood T cell repertoires in COVID-19. TCRdb's copy holds only in-frame clones and misses some; the assay was immunoSEQ multiplex PCR. The sample yields about 120,000 clones, around 80% seen once. Sequencing used peripheral blood. The source of this sequence is a man aged 55 to 69 with active or convalescent COVID-19.

In nucleotides, the CDR3 is TGTGCCATCAACCACGGACAGGGAAATTCACCCCTCCACTTT. Protein product: CAINHGQGNSPLHF. The chain joins TRBV10-3 to TRBJ1-6; TRBD1 matches 8 bases. The V gene's germline CDR1 is ENHRY and CDR2 SYGVKD. V lost 7 bases, J lost 7 bases, and 6 bases stayed unmatched. This CDR3 spans 14 amino acids.